This T cell receptor beta chain stems from a study of response to subunit inactivated influenza vaccine. The CDR3 covers 11 residues. Germline values: CDR1 DFQATT, CDR2 SNEGSKA (reference sequence). V lost 5 bases, J lost 6 bases, and 8 bases lay in between. TCRdb reanalysed the RT-PCR reads using MiXCR and keeps one entry per CDR3 protein. Of 500,000 or so distinct CDR3 sequences listed, more than 15% were seen once; the top ten hold around 3%. The TCR was taken from a man aged 50 to 69 who received an inactivated influenza vaccine. J is TRBJ2-1 and V is TRBV20-1; D is uncertain. The starting material was CD4+ T cells sorted from PBMCs, obtained about 24 months after vaccination. In nucleotides, the CDR3 is TGCAGTGCTCACCCAATCAATGAGCAGTTCTTC. This translates into CSAHPINEQFF.